The source of this TCR beta chain is a study of T cells in Graves' hyperthyroidism and ophthalmopathy. This clonotype was observed at least ten times. Amplified TCR beta CDR3 regions derived from RNA transcripts. The HTBI set primed first-round TCR CDR3 RT-PCR. TCRdb re-derived calls from the multiplex PCR reads in MiXCR, one entry per CDR3 protein. This sample has 300,000 to 450,000 distinct CDR3 sequences, with more than 15% found just once. Trimming shortened V by 0 bases and J by 4 bases, and 6 bases separated the two germline ends. The V gene's germline CDR1 is GTSNPN and CDR2 SVGIG (reference sequence). The CDR3 is 12 residues long.

This clonotype was sampled from a woman under 30 with Graves' hyperthyroidism that later progressed to Graves' ophthalmopathy. The rearrangement joins TRBV30 to TRBJ2-5; D gene ambiguous. The material sequenced was blood. The CDR3 loop is CAWSVSIETQYF. CDR3 coding DNA: TGTGCCTGGAGTGTTTCTATAGAGACCCAGTACTTC.